This is a list of T cell receptor beta chains from one sample in a study of cytomegalovirus exposure and HLA in healthy donors. The repertoire was sequenced with immunoSEQ multiplex PCR; TCRdb's copy has only in-frame clones and lacks some. Among 150,000 to 200,000 clones listed, approximately 70% were seen once. Sequenced: PBMCs. Receptors originate from a human donor in good health. Both conserved end residues are part of each CDR3. D genes are given only for firm matches. Some rows mark clone size as missing; the rest say once, few, many or name a class of expanded clone.

d_gene,v_gene,j_gene,abundance,CDR3nt,CDR3aa
-,TRBV5-8,TRBJ2-3,-,TGTGCCAGCCCGAGGACAGTTAAAGCAGATACGCAGTATTTT,CASPRTVKADTQYF
-,TRBV5-1,TRBJ1-1,-,TGCGCCAGCAGCTTTGGAGCGGGGGTCAGGAACACTGAAGCTTTCTTT,CASSFGAGVRNTEAFF
-,TRBV7-9,TRBJ2-5,-,TGTGCCAGCAGCTCTGGACAGCCCCAAGAGACCCAGTACTTC,CASSSGQPQETQYF
-,TRBV2,TRBJ1-2,-,TGTGCCAGCAGTGATACAGGGACCGGCTATGGCTACACCTTC,CASSDTGTGYGYTF
TRBD1,TRBV4-1,TRBJ1-1,few,TGCGCCAGCAGCCACCTGAGTGGCAGGGGGGACACTGAAGCTTTCTTT,CASSHLSGRGDTEAFF
-,TRBV4-1,TRBJ1-6,few,TGCGCCAGCAGCCAAGAGACGGGGGGCTCCTATAATTCACCCCTCCACTTT,CASSQETGGSYNSPLHF
TRBD1,TRBV2,TRBJ1-2,-,TGTGCCAGCAGTGGAGGGACAGGTGGATATGGCTACACCTTC,CASSGGTGGYGYTF
-,TRBV9,TRBJ1-6,-,TGTGCCAGCAGCCCCCGGGGGTTACCCTATAATTCACCCCTCCACTTT,CASSPRGLPYNSPLHF
-,TRBV7-3,TRBJ1-5,-,TGTGCCAGCAGCTTGCCTCGACAGTTCAATCAGCCCCAGCATTTT,CASSLPRQFNQPQHF
-,TRBV4-1,TRBJ1-1,few,TGCGCCAGCAGCCAAGTAATTCTCGTCACTGAAGCTTTCTTT,CASSQVILVTEAFF
TRBD2,TRBV6-5,TRBJ2-1,-,TGTGCCAGCAGTCCAACTAGCGGGGGATACAATGAGCAGTTCTTC,CASSPTSGGYNEQFF
-,TRBV10-3,TRBJ1-1,many,TGTGCCATCAGTGAGTCAGCGGGGATGGGGACTGAAGCTTTCTTT,CAISESAGMGTEAFF
-,TRBV29-1,TRBJ2-1,-,TGCAGCGTTACGGCTAGTCACAATGAGCAGTTCTTC,CSVTASHNEQFF
-,TRBV25-1,TRBJ2-5,-,TGTGCCAGCAGCAAACAAGAGACCCAGTACTTC,CASSKQETQYF
-,TRBV5-6,TRBJ1-1,-,TGTGCCAGCAGCTTCCAAGGGGGAACCGGCACTGAAGCTTTCTTT,CASSFQGGTGTEAFF
-,TRBV11-2,TRBJ2-7,-,TGTGCCAGCAGCTCGACCTACAGGGATGGGAGCTCCTACGAGCAGTACTTC,CASSSTYRDGSSYEQYF
TRBD2,TRBV19,TRBJ2-1,-,TGTGCCAGTAGTATAGTAGCGGGGGGCCGTGGTGAGCAGTTCTTC,CASSIVAGGRGEQFF
-,TRBV4-3,TRBJ1-4,few,TGCGCCAGCAGCCTTCGCGGGCTGGCTAATGAAAAACTGTTTTTT,CASSLRGLANEKLFF
-,TRBV6-1,TRBJ2-2,-,TGTGCCAGCAGTGAATTACCGATGGCCACCGGGGAGCTGTTTTTT,CASSELPMATGELFF
-,TRBV7-2,TRBJ1-6,-,TGTGCCAGCAGCTTAGGACAGTTTAATTCACCCCTCCACTTT,CASSLGQFNSPLHF
-,TRBV2,TRBJ1-2,-,TGTGCCAGCAGCCGCGACAGCTATGGCTACACCTTC,CASSRDSYGYTF
TRBD2,TRBV28,TRBJ2-3,-,TGTGCCAGCAGTTTAGCTAGCGGGGGGTCCGGAGATACGCAGTATTTT,CASSLASGGSGDTQYF
-,TRBV27,TRBJ2-1,-,TGTGCCAGCAGTTTATCAGGGAGCTCCTACAATGAGCAGTTCTTC,CASSLSGSSYNEQFF
-,TRBV4-1,TRBJ1-5,once,TGCGCCAGCAGCGGAGTGGAAGGCCAGCCCCAGCATTTT,CASSGVEGQPQHF
-,TRBV9,TRBJ1-2,-,TGTGCCAGCAGCGCAACTCCGAGTGACTATGGCTACACCTTC,CASSATPSDYGYTF
TRBD1,TRBV19,TRBJ2-7,-,TGTGCCAGTAGTATGTACAGGGGCTACTCCTACGAGCAGTACTTC,CASSMYRGYSYEQYF